This is a list of T cell receptor beta chains from one sample in a study of T cells after posttransplantation cyclophosphamide. Clones were sequenced by immunoSEQ multiplex PCR, and TCRdb holds only the in-frame ones, with some missing. The sample was found to contain about 12,000 clones, and every one recurs. The specimen sequenced was PBMCs. All receptors come from a woman aged 40 to 50 in good health, CMV-negative, and a related stem cell transplant donor. Each CDR3 is given without its conserved first and last residue. Fields, in order: CDR3 length, V gene, clone size, J gene, CDR3 protein. Not every row has a clone size; where given, it reads once, few, many or a size class.

>9|TRBV27|many|TRBJ2-5
ASNRAETQY
>9|TRBV29-1|.|TRBJ2-7
SAGRDNEQY
>12|TRBV29-1|many|TRBJ2-5
SVGASYGRETQY
>15|TRBV28|many|TRBJ1-2
ASSSPGQPGGNYGYT
>12|TRBV27|many|TRBJ2-7
ASSLGTSGTEQY
>17|TRBV14|medium-sized|TRBJ2-1
ASSQDRYLAGGPRNEQF
>14|TRBV5-1|many|TRBJ2-5
ASSRGRTGVGETQY
>12|TRBV19|many|TRBJ1-5
ASSPRQGGQPQH
>10|TRBV28|.|TRBJ1-6
ASRRVNSPLH
>19|TRBV12-3/TRBV12-4|many|TRBJ2-4
ASSLAIRVFSGGIAKNIQY
>10|TRBV2|many|TRBJ2-7
ASGPNSYEQY
>17|TRBV4-2|many|TRBJ2-1
ASSQESQAGGFFGNEQF
>14|TRBV5-4|many|TRBJ1-4
ASSLRTGSTNEKLF
>11|TRBV10-3|many|TRBJ2-3
AISQKDTDTQY
>15|TRBV12-3/TRBV12-4|few|TRBJ2-3
ASRGLAGGTSTDTQY
>12|TRBV7-3|many|TRBJ2-7
ASSLAGGQYEQY
>12|TRBV25-1|many|TRBJ1-6
ASSDPRTEGPLH
>10|TRBV2|many|TRBJ2-1
ASGGRHNEQF
>11|TRBV10-3|many|TRBJ2-5
AISGQGQETQY
>12|TRBV6-1|many|TRBJ1-4
ASSENRGREKLF
>12|TRBV5-6|many|TRBJ1-1
ASSRQGGGTEAF
>11|TRBV7-9|many|TRBJ1-1
ASSGQGNTEAF
>11|TRBV7-2|many|TRBJ1-3
ASSFSQDYTIY
>13|TRBV6-6|many|TRBJ2-7
ASSYSKQSSYEQY
>12|TRBV7-3|many|TRBJ2-7
ASSLTSGPYEQY
>12|TRBV11-2|many|TRBJ2-7
ASSLGAGRYEQY
>13|TRBV2|many|TRBJ2-1
ASKGQGLAGSEQF
>11|TRBV6-6|many|TRBJ1-2
ASSPGTSYGYT
>14|TRBV6-6|many|TRBJ2-5
ASSRHTSGRAETQY
>12|TRBV5-1|many|TRBJ2-1
ASSLAGDGNEQF
>10|TRBV5-1|many|TRBJ2-3
ASSGGRDTQY
>13|TRBV4-1|many|TRBJ2-2
ASSRGTGGTGELF
>13|TRBV6-1|many|TRBJ2-3
ASFSWRARTDTQY
>13|TRBV9|many|TRBJ2-1
ASSVGGQGSYEQF
>11|TRBV5-1|many|TRBJ1-5
ASSTGEGQPQH
>14|TRBV7-3|many|TRBJ2-7
ASSLTPGLAGDEQY
>12|TRBV11-3|many|TRBJ2-3
ASSLATGYDTQY
>12|TRBV5-8|many|TRBJ2-1
ASSPTGLRNEQF
>11|TRBV12-3/TRBV12-4|many|TRBJ2-3
ASSLFSRDTQY
>13|TRBV7-3|many|TRBJ2-3
ASSSTGLELDTQY
>14|TRBV5-1|many|TRBJ2-2
ASSLRGQINTGELF
>11|TRBV2|many|TRBJ1-6
ASSAEGNSPLH
>15|TRBV4-1|many|TRBJ2-1
ASRRETEAASPNEQF
>11|TRBV7-2|many|TRBJ1-2
ASSVGQGEGYT
>13|TRBV5-1|many|TRBJ1-1
ASSPGGQRGTEAF
>10|TRBV6-2/TRBV6-3|many|TRBJ2-7
ATKPVGHEQY
>13|TRBV5-1|many|TRBJ2-7
ASSLALGGGSEQY
>14|TRBV15|.|TRBJ2-5
ATSRDRGQGRETQY